The next 21 T cell receptor beta chains were all read from a single sample in a study of cytotoxic CD8 clonotypes in ibrutinib-treated CLL. The data were produced by immunoSEQ multiplex PCR, yet TCRdb's version contains in-frame clones alone and is incomplete. The repertoire includes approximately 29,000 clones, about three fifths of them detected once, and around 13% sits in the top ten. Sequencing used PBMCs, obtained before ibrutinib treatment. The receptors derive from a human donor with chronic lymphocytic leukemia.

This clone is a singleton in its sample. The chain joins TRBV4-2 to TRBJ1-1; D unclear. V was trimmed by 0 bases and J by 5 bases, leaving 10 bases between them. The CDR3 is 14 residues long. CDR1 and CDR2 from the germline V gene are LGHNA and YNFKEQ. CDR3 DNA: TGTGCCAGCAGCCAAGAATCTGAGAGTACTGAAGCTTTCTTT. Translation gives CASSQESESTEAFF.

The chain joins TRBV4-1 to TRBJ2-4, with D tentatively TRBD1 (5 bases). CDR3 size: 17 residues. The V gene lost 0 bases and the J gene lost 5 bases, with 17 bases spanning the gap. Germline assignment: CDR1 MGHRA and CDR2 YSYEKL. CDR3 region: CASSQEAPSLGQNIQYF. In DNA, the CDR3 is TGCGCCAGCAGCCAAGAGGCCCCTAGTCTGGGGCAAAACATTCAGTACTTC.

The gene calls are TRBV6-5 and TRBJ1-1; no definite D call. CDR1 is MNHEY and CDR2 is SVGAGI in the germline V gene. V gave up 0 bases and J gave up 6 bases, with 11 bases separating them. This CDR3 comprises 14 residues. CDR3 loop: CASSYSEGSAEAFF. The CDR3 nucleotides are TGTGCCAGCAGTTACTCGGAGGGAAGCGCTGAAGCTTTCTTT.

The chain has TRBV4-1 and TRBJ1-2; 12 bases line up with TRBD1. This CDR3 is 17 amino acids long. V was pared by 0 bases and J by 8 bases, with 10 bases of the junction left unmatched. CDR1 is MGHRA, CDR2 YSYEKL, per germline. CDR3 sequence (DNA): TGCGCCAGCAGCCAAGATTGGGGGACAGGGGGCGCGAGGGGCTACACCTTC. Translating it yields CASSQDWGTGGARGYTF.

The rearrangement links TRBV5-1 to TRBJ2-3; 14 bases match TRBD2. The CDR3 is 17 residues long. Unmatched junction bases numbered 10, after V lost 4 bases and J lost 6 bases. The germline CDR1 and CDR2 sequences are SGHRS and YFSETQ. The CDR3 DNA is TGCGCCAGCAGCCCCACTGGACTAGCGGGGGGCCTCGATACGCAGTATTTT. Its translation: CASSPTGLAGGLDTQYF.

This rearrangement joins TRBV30 to TRBJ1-1; 9 bases fit TRBD1. The V gene's germline CDR1 is GTSNPN and CDR2 SVGIG (reference sequence). Losses at the gene ends were 0 bases for V and 4 bases for J; bases not matched to a gene: 12. CDR3 length equals 17 residues. CDR3 sequence reads: CAWSVGQGIVGRTEAFF. CDR3 DNA sequence: TGTGCCTGGAGTGTAGGACAGGGGATCGTGGGTCGCACTGAAGCTTTCTTT.

This chain uses TRBV6-4 with TRBJ1-1; D is undetermined. The CDR3 is 13 amino acids. Germline CDR1 reads MRHNA; CDR2 reads SNTAGT. Trimming removed 0 bases at V and 2 bases at J, with 4 bases between. CDR3 residues: CASSDSSNTEAFF. The CDR3 DNA is TGTGCCAGCAGTGACTCTAGTAACACTGAAGCTTTCTTT.

The chain recombines TRBV5-1 with TRBJ2-7, with TRBD1 as a possible D gene (5 bases). Trimming pared 1 base from V and 3 bases from J, leaving 8 bases between. The CDR3 contains 13 residues. CDR1 SGHRS and CDR2 YFSETQ come from the germline V gene. The CDR3 region is CASSLNTGYEQYF. The DNA of the CDR3 is TGCGCCAGCAGCTTGAATACAGGCTACGAGCAGTACTTC.

V gene TRBV6-5 combines with J gene TRBJ1-2; D unresolved. Trimming shortened V by 0 bases and J by 5 bases, and 10 bases separated the two germline ends. This CDR3 is 14 amino acids long. CDR1 and CDR2 (germline): MNHEY, SVGAGI. DNA of the CDR3: TGTGCCAGCAGTTACTCGAACGTTAAGTATGGCTACACCTTC. This encodes CASSYSNVKYGYTF.

This chain uses TRBV27 with TRBJ2-1; weak D call: TRBD2 (6 bases). CDR1 and CDR2 (germline): MNHEY, SMNVEV (reference sequence). CDR3 length equals 12 residues. The V and J ends lost 7 bases and 16 bases respectively, with 20 bases between them. The CDR3 DNA reads TGTGCCAGCAAATCACTAGCCCAAATCGAATTCTTC. Translating gives CASKSLAQIEFF.

This chain joins TRBV28 and TRBJ1-1; D is uncertain. The CDR3 sequence is 11 residues long. Germline CDR1 is MDHEN and CDR2 is SYDVKM. Trimming pared 5 bases from V and 10 bases from J, leaving 11 bases between. CDR3 DNA: TGTGCCAGCAGTGAACTGGGCCGAGCTTTCTTT. This sequence encodes CASSELGRAFF. The entire variable domain, with the rest obtained from reference TRBV28 and TRBJ1-1, is as follows: DVKVTQSSRYLVKRTGEKVFLECVQDMDHENMFWYRQDPGLGLRLIYFSYDVKMKEKGDIPEGYSVSREKKERFSLILESASTNQTSMYLCASSELGRAFFGQGTRLTVV.

V usage is TRBV11-1 and J usage is TRBJ1-3, with D possibly being TRBD1 (5 bases). Trimming removed 6 bases at V and 0 bases at J, with 6 bases between. The CDR3 extends over 13 amino acids. CDR1 and CDR2 (germline): SGHAT, FQDESV (reference sequence). Here the CDR3 reads CASRGLSGNTIYF. Written as DNA, the CDR3 is TGTGCCAGCAGGGGACTCTCTGGAAACACCATATATTTT.

The sample holds a few counts of this clone. V usage is TRBV2 and J usage is TRBJ2-7, with 8 bases aligning to TRBD1. CDR3 size: 14 residues. Trimming took 8 bases from V and 3 from J; bases not matched to a gene: 9. Germline V CDR1 and CDR2: SNHLY, FYNNEI. The CDR3 region is CASEDRDKYYEQYF. The DNA of the CDR3 is TGTGCCAGCGAGGACAGGGATAAATACTACGAGCAGTACTTC.

CDR3 nucleotides: TGTGCCAGCAGGGTACACCACTACGAGCAGTACTTC. Protein product: CASRVHHYEQYF. The genes are TRBV6-1 and TRBJ2-7, with D hard to call. Deletions cut 6 bases from V and 3 bases from J, with 9 bases between. Germline V lookup: CDR1 MNHNS, CDR2 SASEGT. The CDR3 has 12 amino acids.

The rearrangement links TRBV4-2 to TRBJ2-1, with 8 bases lining up with TRBD2. The V and J ends lost 1 base and 6 bases, in that order; junction bases with no gene match: 5. The V gene's germline CDR1 is LGHNA and CDR2 YNFKEQ. The CDR3 loop spans 15 amino acids. The CDR3 nucleotides read TGTGCCAGCAGCCAAGCGGGGGGGCCTGTCAATGAGCAGTTCTTC. This gives the protein CASSQAGGPVNEQFF.

The CDR3 is CASSQELRTSGSPYEQYF. In DNA form, the CDR3 reads TGTGCCAGCAGCCAAGAATTAAGGACTAGCGGATCACCCTACGAGCAGTACTTC. The chain combines TRBV4-2 with TRBJ2-7, with TRBD2 matching 10 bases. Germline V CDR1 and CDR2: LGHNA, YNFKEQ. The CDR3 totals 18 residues. J gave up 2 bases and V 0 bases, and 10 bases lay outside the gene matches.

V gene TRBV6-1 combines with J gene TRBJ2-5; TRBD2 matches at 8 bases. The ends lost 1 base at V and 3 bases at J; junction bases unmatched: 1. Germline V gene data show CDR1 as MNHNS and CDR2 as SASEGT. The CDR3 loop spans 14 amino acids. CDR3 in amino acids: CASSEGAGEETQYF. The CDR3 nucleotides are TGTGCCAGCAGTGAAGGAGCGGGGGAAGAGACCCAGTACTTC.

The chain is built from TRBV10-3 and TRBJ1-2; perhaps TRBD1 as D (5 bases). There are 13 residues in the CDR3. Germline assignment: CDR1 ENHRY and CDR2 SYGVKD. V was clipped by 8 bases and J by 1 base, with 11 bases between them. The CDR3 is CAIGGPDNYGYTF. DNA of the CDR3: TGTGCCATCGGGGGACCAGATAACTATGGCTACACCTTC.

This clone was counted between two and nine times. The rearrangement joins TRBV5-1 to TRBJ2-3; D could derive from TRBD1 or TRBD2 (6 bases each). Germline assignment: CDR1 SGHRS and CDR2 YFSETQ. This CDR3 is 16 amino acids long. The V gene lost 4 bases and the J gene lost 5 bases, with 20 bases spanning the gap. DNA for the CDR3: TGCGCCAGCAGCCTCGGGGACGGGGGCTTTTTAGATACGCAGTATTTT. It yields the protein CASSLGDGGFLDTQYF.

There are a few counts of this clone. The V and J genes are TRBV2 and TRBJ1-1, with 10 bases fitting TRBD1. Trimming cost V 7 bases and J 4 bases; bases outside gene matches: 9. The CDR3 length is 15 residues. Germline V lookup: CDR1 SNHLY, CDR2 FYNNEI. CDR3 region: CASNSPGQGSTEAFF. The CDR3 DNA sequence: TGTGCCAGCAATTCCCCGGGACAGGGGAGCACTGAAGCTTTCTTT.

The rearrangement links TRBV6-5 to TRBJ2-7; D remains ambiguous. Germline CDR1 MNHEY, CDR2 SVGAGI. V was trimmed by 0 bases and J by 1 base, leaving 10 bases between them. The CDR3 loop spans 15 amino acids. For the CDR3, the DNA is TGTGCCAGCAGTTACTCTTTTACAGAATCCTACGAGCAGTACTTC. Translation gives CASSYSFTESYEQYF.